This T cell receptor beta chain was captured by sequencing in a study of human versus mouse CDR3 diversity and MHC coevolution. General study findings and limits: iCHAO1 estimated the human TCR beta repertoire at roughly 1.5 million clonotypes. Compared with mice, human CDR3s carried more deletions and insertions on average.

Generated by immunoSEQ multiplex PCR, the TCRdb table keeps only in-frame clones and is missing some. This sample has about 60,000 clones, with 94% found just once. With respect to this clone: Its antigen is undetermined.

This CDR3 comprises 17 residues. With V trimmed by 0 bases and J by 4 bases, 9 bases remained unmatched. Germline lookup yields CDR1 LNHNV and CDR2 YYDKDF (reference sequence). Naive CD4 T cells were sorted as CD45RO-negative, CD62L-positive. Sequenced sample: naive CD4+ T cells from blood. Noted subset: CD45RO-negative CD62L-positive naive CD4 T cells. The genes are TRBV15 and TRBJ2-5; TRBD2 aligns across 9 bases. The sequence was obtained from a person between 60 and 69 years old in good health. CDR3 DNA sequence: TGTGCCACCAGCAGAGATCTTTCTAGCGGGATACTAGAGACCCAGTACTTC. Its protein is CATSRDLSSGILETQYF.